This T cell receptor (beta chain) was captured in a study of blood T cells in healthy people across ages. The germline V gene encodes CDR1 SGHKS and CDR2 YYEKEE (reference sequence). CDR3 length equals 14 residues. V lost 0 bases, J lost 5 bases, and 11 bases lay in between. Primers used in a second PCR of about 7 to 11 cycles were a sample-barcoded 5' primer and a J-beta primer mix. TCRdb reprocessed the 5' RACE reads with MiXCR, giving one entry per CDR3 protein. The sample carries 650,000 to 1,000,000 distinct CDR3 sequences, around 34% recorded once. This sequence was found in a man aged 18 to 29 in good health. The sequencing input was blood. The chain recombines TRBV5-5 with TRBJ1-1; D not certain. The CDR3 here is CASSLVQKYTEAFF. For the CDR3, the DNA is TGTGCCAGCAGCTTGGTTCAGAAGTATACTGAAGCTTTCTTT.